This T cell receptor beta chain was identified in a study of T cell responses to AZD1222 COVID-19 vaccine. Notes on the study in general: Following two doses of AZD1222, Spike-specific TCR breadth and depth rose. Spike was spanned by vaccine-associated CD4 TCRs, with dominance at 160-218 and 743-854. Females made up more of the donors, who were largely white British, and clonal diversity may have come out too low.

Regarding this clone: Its specificity is not known.

CDR3 size: 13 residues. The germline gives CDR1 SGHTS, CDR2 YDEGEE. Trimming at V came to 4 bases and at J to 4 bases, leaving 1 base not matched to a gene. The table came from immunoSEQ multiplex PCR; TCRdb's copy has only in-frame clones and leaves some out. This repertoire shows 90,000 to 95,000 clones, roughly 88% found once; its top ten account for roughly a fifth. The rearrangement joins TRBV5-8 to TRBJ1-3; 8 positions agree with TRBD1. This sample comprised peripheral blood, obtained on day 0 of AZD1222 vaccination. The receptor was isolated from an adult in good health. This chain's CDR3 is CASSRDRGNTIYF. Here the CDR3 DNA reads TGTGCCAGCAGCCGGGACAGGGGAAACACCATATATTTT. The variable domain in full, completed from reference TRBV5-8 and TRBJ1-3, reads EAGVTQSPTHLIKTRGQQATLRCSPISGHTSVYWYQQALGLGLQFLLWYDEGEERNRGNFPPRFSGRQFPNYSSELNVNALELEDSALYLCASSRDRGNTIYFGEGSWLTVV.